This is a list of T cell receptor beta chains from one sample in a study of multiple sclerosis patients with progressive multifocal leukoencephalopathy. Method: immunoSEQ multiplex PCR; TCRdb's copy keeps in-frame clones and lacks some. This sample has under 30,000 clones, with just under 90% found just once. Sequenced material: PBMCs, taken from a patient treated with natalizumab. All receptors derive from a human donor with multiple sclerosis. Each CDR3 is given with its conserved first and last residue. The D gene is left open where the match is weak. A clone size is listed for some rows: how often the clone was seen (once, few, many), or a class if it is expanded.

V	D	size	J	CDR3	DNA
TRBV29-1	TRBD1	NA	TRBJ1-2	CSVEVAGGGYTF	TGCAGCGTTGAAGTGGCAGGGGGAGGCTACACCTTC
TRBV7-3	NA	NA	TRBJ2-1	CASRESGVYNEQFF	TGTGCCAGCAGAGAAAGTGGGGTATACAATGAGCAGTTCTTC
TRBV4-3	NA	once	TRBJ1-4	CASSQEGGRSSEKLFF	TGCGCCAGCAGCCAAGAGGGGGGGCGTTCATCTGAAAAACTGTTTTTT
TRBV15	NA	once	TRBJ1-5	CATKALNQPQHF	TGTGCCACTAAAGCCCTTAATCAGCCCCAGCATTTT
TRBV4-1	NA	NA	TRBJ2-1	CASSLVLGDEQFF	TGCGCCAGCAGTCTGGTCCTTGGAGATGAGCAGTTCTTC
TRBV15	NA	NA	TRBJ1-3	CATGGGINFGNTIYF	TGTGCCACCGGGGGCGGTATAAACTTTGGAAACACCATATATTTT
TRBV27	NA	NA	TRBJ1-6	CASSSGTAYNSPLHF	TGTGCCAGCAGTTCGGGGACGGCCTATAATTCACCCCTCCACTTT
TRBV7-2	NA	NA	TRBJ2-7	CASSVGGTSYEQYF	TGTGCCAGCAGTGTTGGAGGGACGTCCTACGAGCAGTACTTC
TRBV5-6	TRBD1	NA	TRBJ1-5	CASSLAGQGDGQPQHF	TGTGCCAGCAGCTTGGCCGGGCAGGGGGACGGGCAGCCCCAGCATTTT
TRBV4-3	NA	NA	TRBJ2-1	CASSQEGPPGLEQFF	TGCGCCAGCAGCCAAGAAGGCCCCCCAGGCCTTGAGCAGTTCTTC
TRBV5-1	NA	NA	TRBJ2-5	CASSTTLGVGQETQYF	TGCGCCAGCAGCACGACACTTGGGGTGGGCCAAGAGACCCAGTACTTC
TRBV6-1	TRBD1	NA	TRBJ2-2	CANRGSDTGELFF	TGTGCCAACAGGGGGAGCGACACCGGGGAGCTGTTTTTT
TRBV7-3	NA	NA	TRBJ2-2	CASSPPWGANTGELFF	TGTGCCAGCAGCCCACCCTGGGGGGCGAACACCGGGGAGCTGTTTTTT
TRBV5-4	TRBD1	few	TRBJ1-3	CASSVGQGAPGNTIYF	TGTGCCAGCAGCGTGGGACAGGGGGCGCCTGGAAACACCATATATTTT
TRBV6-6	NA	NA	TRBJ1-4	CASSYGPGGGNEKLFF	TGTGCCAGCAGTTACGGACCCGGGGGGGGGAATGAAAAACTGTTTTTT
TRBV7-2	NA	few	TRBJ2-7	CASSLGQGWVYEQYF	TGTGCCAGCAGCTTAGGCCAGGGCTGGGTGTACGAGCAGTACTTC
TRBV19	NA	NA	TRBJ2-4	CASSIDAFIVNIQYF	TGTGCCAGTAGTATAGATGCCTTCATCGTAAACATTCAGTACTTC
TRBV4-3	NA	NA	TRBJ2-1	CASSQQGLSYNEQFF	TGCGCCAGCAGCCAACAAGGCCTTTCCTACAATGAGCAGTTCTTC
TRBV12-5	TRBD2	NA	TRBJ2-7	CASGSRGLAFGYEQYF	TGTGCTAGTGGTTCCCGGGGACTAGCCTTCGGGTACGAGCAGTACTTC
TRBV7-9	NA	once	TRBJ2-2	CASRLDFSNTGELFF	TGTGCCAGCAGGTTGGACTTTTCGAACACCGGGGAGCTGTTTTTT
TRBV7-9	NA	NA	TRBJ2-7	CASSFDSSYEQYF	TGTGCCAGCAGCTTCGATAGTTCCTACGAGCAGTACTTC
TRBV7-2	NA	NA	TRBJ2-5	CASSLAPVFETQYF	TGTGCCAGCAGCTTAGCCCCCGTTTTTGAGACCCAGTACTTC
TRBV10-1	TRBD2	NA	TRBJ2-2	CANFLTGSLAGLLPGELFF	TGCGCCAACTTCCTAACAGGGTCCCTAGCGGGACTGTTACCCGGGGAGCTGTTTTTT
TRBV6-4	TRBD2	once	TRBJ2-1	CASSDSTSGDYNEQFF	TGTGCCAGCAGTGACTCGACTAGCGGAGACTACAATGAGCAGTTCTTC
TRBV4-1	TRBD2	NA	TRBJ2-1	CASSQDPPGGVLGGEQFF	TGCGCCAGCAGCCAAGATCCCCCCGGGGGGGTACTGGGGGGTGAGCAGTTCTTC
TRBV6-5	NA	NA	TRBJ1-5	CASARHGEKDQPQHF	TGTGCCAGCGCCCGACACGGGGAGAAGGACCAGCCCCAGCATTTT
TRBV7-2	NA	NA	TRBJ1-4	CASSTHQLGLLGEKLFF	TGTGCCAGCAGCACCCACCAACTGGGACTGTTGGGTGAAAAACTGTTTTTT
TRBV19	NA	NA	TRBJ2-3	CASRSWERTTDTQYF	TGTGCCAGTAGGAGTTGGGAGCGAACGACAGATACGCAGTATTTT
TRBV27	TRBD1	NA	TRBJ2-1	CASSTGGAWNEQFF	TGTGCCAGCAGTACAGGGGGCGCATGGAATGAGCAGTTCTTC
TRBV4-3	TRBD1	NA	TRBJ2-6	CASSQVDYRGISSGANVLTF	TGCGCCAGCAGCCAAGTTGATTACAGGGGAATCAGCTCTGGGGCCAACGTCCTGACTTTC
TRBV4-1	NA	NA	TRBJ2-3	CASSQVTSASTDTQYF	TGCGCCAGCAGCCAAGTCACCAGTGCTAGCACAGATACGCAGTATTTT
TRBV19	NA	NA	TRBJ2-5	CASSRQGRQETQYF	TGTGCCAGTAGCCGTCAGGGCCGTCAAGAGACCCAGTACTTC
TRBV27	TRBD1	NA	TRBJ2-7	CASSLTGTGVSEQYF	TGTGCCAGCAGCCTGACGGGGACAGGGGTAAGCGAGCAGTACTTC
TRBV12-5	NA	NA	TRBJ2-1	CASGLVLGQFNEQFF	TGTGCTAGTGGTTTGGTATTGGGGCAATTCAATGAGCAGTTCTTC
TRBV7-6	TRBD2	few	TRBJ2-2	CASSPILVAGFGELFF	TGTGCCAGCAGCCCCATCCTGGTAGCGGGATTCGGGGAGCTGTTTTTT
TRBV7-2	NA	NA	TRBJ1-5	CASSLPGGRGSNQPQHF	TGTGCCAGCAGCTTACCGGGGGGCAGGGGCAGCAATCAGCCCCAGCATTTT
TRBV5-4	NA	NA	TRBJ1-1	CASSLDSFRGLTEAFF	TGTGCCAGCAGCTTGGATAGTTTCCGGGGGCTCACTGAAGCTTTCTTT
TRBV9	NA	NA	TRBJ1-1	CASSPYRTGEAFF	TGTGCCAGCAGCCCCTACCGGACGGGTGAAGCTTTCTTT
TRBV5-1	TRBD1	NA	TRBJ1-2	CASSPTGDLDGYTF	TGCGCCAGCAGCCCAACAGGGGACCTAGATGGCTACACCTTC
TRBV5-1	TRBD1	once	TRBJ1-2	CASSRLSGTGIGYGYTF	TGCGCCAGCAGCAGATTATCCGGGACAGGGATCGGCTATGGCTACACCTTC
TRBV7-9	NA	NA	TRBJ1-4	CASSSPPTEKLFF	TGTGCCAGCAGCTCCCCGCCAACGGAAAAACTGTTTTTT
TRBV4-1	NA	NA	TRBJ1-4	CASSQLFGTEKLFF	TGCGCCAGCAGCCAACTTTTCGGAACTGAAAAACTGTTTTTT
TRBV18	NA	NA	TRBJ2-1	CASSRPIRSAYNEQFF	TGTGCCAGCTCACGACCGATTCGCTCGGCATACAATGAGCAGTTCTTC
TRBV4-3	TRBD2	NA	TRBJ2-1	CASSQGSGAGARQFF	TGCGCCAGCAGCCAGGGTTCGGGAGCGGGAGCGAGGCAGTTCTTC
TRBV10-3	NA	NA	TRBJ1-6	CAISGSRNNSPLHF	TGTGCCATCAGTGGTTCTAGAAATAATTCACCCCTCCACTTT
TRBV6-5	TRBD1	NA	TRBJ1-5	CASSFRWDSFNQPQHF	TGTGCCAGCAGTTTCAGGTGGGACAGCTTCAATCAGCCCCAGCATTTT
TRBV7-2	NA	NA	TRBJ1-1	CASSLAGLRNTEAFF	TGTGCCAGCAGCTTAGCGGGACTGAGGAACACTGAAGCTTTCTTT
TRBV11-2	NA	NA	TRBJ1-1	CASSLERKSNTEAFF	TGTGCCAGCAGCTTAGAGCGGAAATCGAACACTGAAGCTTTCTTT
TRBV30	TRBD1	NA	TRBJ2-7	CAWSQGAEQYF	TGTGCCTGGTCGCAGGGGGCCGAGCAGTACTTC
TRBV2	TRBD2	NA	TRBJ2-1	CASSQIAGGSYNEQFF	TGTGCCAGCAGTCAAATAGCGGGGGGATCCTACAATGAGCAGTTCTTC
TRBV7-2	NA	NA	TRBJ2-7	CASSLRFHRVEDHYEQYF	TGTGCCAGCAGCTTACGGTTCCACAGGGTGGAGGACCACTACGAGCAGTACTTC
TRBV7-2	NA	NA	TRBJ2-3	CASSSPARARGDTQYF	TGTGCCAGCAGCTCCCCCGCCCGGGCCAGGGGAGATACGCAGTATTTT
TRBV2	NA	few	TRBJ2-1	CASSEEGGSEQFF	TGTGCCAGCAGTGAAGAAGGGGGGAGTGAGCAGTTCTTC
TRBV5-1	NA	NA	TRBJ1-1	CASSLGIQGGLGAFF	TGCGCCAGCAGCTTGGGTATCCAGGGAGGCCTTGGGGCTTTCTTT
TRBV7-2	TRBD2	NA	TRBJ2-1	CASSLAWRASGGYNEQFF	TGTGCCAGCAGCTTAGCGTGGCGGGCTAGCGGGGGTTACAATGAGCAGTTCTTC
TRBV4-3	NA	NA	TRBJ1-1	CASSPTGGMNTEAFF	TGCGCCAGCAGCCCCACGGGGGGGATGAACACTGAAGCTTTCTTT
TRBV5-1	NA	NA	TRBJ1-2	CASSLVGQTNYGYTF	TGCGCCAGCAGCTTGGTTGGGCAGACTAACTATGGCTACACCTTC